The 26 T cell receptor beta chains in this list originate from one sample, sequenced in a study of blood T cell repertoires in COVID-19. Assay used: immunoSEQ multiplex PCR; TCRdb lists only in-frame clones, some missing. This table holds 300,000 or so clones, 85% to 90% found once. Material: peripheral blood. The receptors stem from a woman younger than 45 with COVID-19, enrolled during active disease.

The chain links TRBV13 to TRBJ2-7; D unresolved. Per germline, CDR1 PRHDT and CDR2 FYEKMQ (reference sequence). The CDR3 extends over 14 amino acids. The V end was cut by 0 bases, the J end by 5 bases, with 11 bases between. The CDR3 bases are TGTGCCAGCAGCTTAGGTTTGCGGCCGGACGAGCAGTACTTC. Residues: CASSLGLRPDEQYF.

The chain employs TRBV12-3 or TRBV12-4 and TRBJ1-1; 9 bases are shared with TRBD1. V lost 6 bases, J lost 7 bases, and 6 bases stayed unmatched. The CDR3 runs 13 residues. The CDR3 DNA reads TGTGCCAGCAGGCGCGGACAGGGGCTTGAAGCTTTCTTT. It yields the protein CASRRGQGLEAFF.

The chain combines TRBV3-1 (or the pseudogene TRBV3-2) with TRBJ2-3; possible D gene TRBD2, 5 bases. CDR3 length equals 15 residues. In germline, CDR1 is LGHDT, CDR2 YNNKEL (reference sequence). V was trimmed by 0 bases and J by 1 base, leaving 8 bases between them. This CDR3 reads CASSQEAAGTDTQYF. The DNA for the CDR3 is TGTGCCAGCAGCCAAGAAGCAGCGGGCACAGATACGCAGTATTTT.

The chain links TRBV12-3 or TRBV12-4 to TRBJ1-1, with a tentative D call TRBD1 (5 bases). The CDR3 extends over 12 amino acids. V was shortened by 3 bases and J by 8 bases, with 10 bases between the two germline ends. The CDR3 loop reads CASSFYRLEAFF. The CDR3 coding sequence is TGTGCCAGCAGTTTTTACAGGCTAGAAGCTTTCTTT.

CDR3 DNA: TGTGCCAGCAGGGGGGCAGGGACATACATGAACACTGAAGCTTTCTTT. Amino acid sequence: CASRGAGTYMNTEAFF. The genes are TRBV28 and TRBJ1-1; a weak D match, TRBD1 (6 bases). CDR1 and CDR2 from the germline V gene are MDHEN and SYDVKM. This CDR3 is built from 16 residues. The ends were cut back, 6 bases at V and 0 bases at J, with 17 bases in the middle.

CDR3 in amino acids: CASSQGLAGGANTGELFF. Here the CDR3 DNA reads TGTGCCAGCAGCCAAGGGCTAGCGGGAGGAGCGAACACCGGGGAGCTGTTTTTT. The chain recombines TRBV4-2 with TRBJ2-2; TRBD2 matches 11 bases. V lost 1 base, J lost 0 bases, and 4 bases stayed unmatched. This CDR3 is built from 18 residues. CDR1 and CDR2 from the germline V gene are LGHNA and YNFKEQ.

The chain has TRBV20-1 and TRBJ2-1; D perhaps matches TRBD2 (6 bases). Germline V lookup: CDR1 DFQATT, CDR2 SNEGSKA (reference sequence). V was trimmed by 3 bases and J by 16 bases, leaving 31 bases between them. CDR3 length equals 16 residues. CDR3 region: CSASTPERLLALRGFF. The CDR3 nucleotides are TGCAGTGCTAGTACCCCGGAGCGGTTACTAGCTCTAAGGGGATTCTTC.

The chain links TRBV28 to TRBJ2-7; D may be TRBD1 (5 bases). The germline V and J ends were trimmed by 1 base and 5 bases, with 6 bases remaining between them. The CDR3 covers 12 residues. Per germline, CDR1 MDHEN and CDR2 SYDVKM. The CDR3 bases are TGTGCCAGCAGTTTATTAGGGGACGAGCAGTACTTC. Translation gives CASSLLGDEQYF. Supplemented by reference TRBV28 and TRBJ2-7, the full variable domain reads DVKVTQSSRYLVKRTGEKVFLECVQDMDHENMFWYRQDPGLGLRLIYFSYDVKMKEKGDIPEGYSVSREKKERFSLILESASTNQTSMYLCASSLLGDEQYFGPGTRLTVT.

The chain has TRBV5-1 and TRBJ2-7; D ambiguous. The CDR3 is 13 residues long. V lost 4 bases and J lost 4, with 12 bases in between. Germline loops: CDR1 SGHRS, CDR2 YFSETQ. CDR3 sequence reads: CASSPAVNYEQYF. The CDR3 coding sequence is TGCGCCAGCAGCCCGGCGGTAAATTACGAGCAGTACTTC.

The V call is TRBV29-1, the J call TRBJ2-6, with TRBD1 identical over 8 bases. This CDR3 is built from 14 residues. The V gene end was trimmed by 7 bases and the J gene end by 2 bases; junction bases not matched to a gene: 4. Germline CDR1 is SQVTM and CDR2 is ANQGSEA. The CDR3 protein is CSASDRAGANVLTF. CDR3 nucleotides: TGCAGCGCTTCGGACAGGGCTGGGGCCAACGTCCTGACTTTC.

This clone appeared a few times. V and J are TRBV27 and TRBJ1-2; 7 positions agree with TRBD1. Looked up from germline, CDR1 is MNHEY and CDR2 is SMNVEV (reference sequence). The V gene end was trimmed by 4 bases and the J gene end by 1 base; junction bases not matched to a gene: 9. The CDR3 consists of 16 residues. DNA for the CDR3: TGTGCCAGCAGTTCTATCACAGGGGAGGTTAACTATGGCTACACCTTC. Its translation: CASSSITGEVNYGYTF.

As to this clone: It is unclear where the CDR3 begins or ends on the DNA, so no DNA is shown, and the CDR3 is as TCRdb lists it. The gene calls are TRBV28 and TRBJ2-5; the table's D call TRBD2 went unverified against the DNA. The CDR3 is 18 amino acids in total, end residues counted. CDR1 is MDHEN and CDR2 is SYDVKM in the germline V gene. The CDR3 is CASSSSTSGRVVEETQYF.

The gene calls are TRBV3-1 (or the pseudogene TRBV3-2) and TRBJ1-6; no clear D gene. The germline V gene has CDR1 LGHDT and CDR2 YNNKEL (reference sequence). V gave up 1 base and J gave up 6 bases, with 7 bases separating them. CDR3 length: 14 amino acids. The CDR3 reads CASSQVSVNSPLHF. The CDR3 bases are TGTGCCAGCAGCCAAGTGTCAGTTAATTCACCCCTCCACTTT.

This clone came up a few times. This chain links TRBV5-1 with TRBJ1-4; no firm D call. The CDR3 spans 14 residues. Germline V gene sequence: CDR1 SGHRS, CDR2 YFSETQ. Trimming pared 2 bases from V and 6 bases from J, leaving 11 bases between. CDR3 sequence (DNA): TGCGCCAGCAGCTTTGGACTGACCGATGAAAAACTGTTTTTT. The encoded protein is CASSFGLTDEKLFF.

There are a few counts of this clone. The CDR3, as DNA: TGTGCCAGCAGTGATTTCGGACTAGCGGGAGGCGGCTACGAGCAGTACTTC. Residues: CASSDFGLAGGGYEQYF. The J gene is TRBJ2-7, the V gene TRBV2; 14 bases align to TRBD2. The germline V gene encodes CDR1 SNHLY and CDR2 FYNNEI. This CDR3 comprises 17 residues. V lost 3 bases, J lost 3 bases, and 7 bases stayed unmatched.

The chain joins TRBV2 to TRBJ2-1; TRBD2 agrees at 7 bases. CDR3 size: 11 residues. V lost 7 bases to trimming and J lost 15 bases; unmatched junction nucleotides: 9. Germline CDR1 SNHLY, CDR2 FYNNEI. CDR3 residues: CASTRDYRGFF. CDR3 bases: TGTGCCAGCACTCGGGACTATCGGGGGTTCTTC. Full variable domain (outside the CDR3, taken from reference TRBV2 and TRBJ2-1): EPEVTQTPSHQVTQMGQEVILRCVPISNHLYFYWYRQILGQKVEFLVSFYNNEISEKSEIFDDQFSVERPDGSNFTLKIRSTKLEDSAMYFCASTRDYRGFFGPGTRLTVL.

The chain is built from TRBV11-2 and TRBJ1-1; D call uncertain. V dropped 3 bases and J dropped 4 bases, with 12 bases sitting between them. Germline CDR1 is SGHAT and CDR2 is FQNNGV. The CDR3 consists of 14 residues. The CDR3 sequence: CASSFPGFGTEAFF. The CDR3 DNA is TGTGCCAGCAGCTTTCCCGGGTTCGGCACTGAAGCTTTCTTT.

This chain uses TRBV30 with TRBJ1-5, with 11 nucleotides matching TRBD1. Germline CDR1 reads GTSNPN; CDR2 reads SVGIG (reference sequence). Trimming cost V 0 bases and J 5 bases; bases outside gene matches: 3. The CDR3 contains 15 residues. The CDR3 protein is CAWSVRGQGDQPQHF. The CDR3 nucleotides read TGTGCCTGGAGTGTACGGGGACAGGGGGATCAGCCCCAGCATTTT.

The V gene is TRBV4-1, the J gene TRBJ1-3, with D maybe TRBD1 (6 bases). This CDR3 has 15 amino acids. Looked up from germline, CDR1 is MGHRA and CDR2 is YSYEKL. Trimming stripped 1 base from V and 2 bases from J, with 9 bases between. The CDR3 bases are TGCGCCAGCAGCCAAGTGGGGGCTGCTGGAAACACCATATATTTT. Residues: CASSQVGAAGNTIYF.

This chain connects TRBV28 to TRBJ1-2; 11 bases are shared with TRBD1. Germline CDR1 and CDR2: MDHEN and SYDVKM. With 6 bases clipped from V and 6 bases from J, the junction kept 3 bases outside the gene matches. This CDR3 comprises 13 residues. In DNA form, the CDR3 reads TGTGCCAGCAGAGCGGGACAGGGGGATGGCTACACCTTC. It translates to CASRAGQGDGYTF.

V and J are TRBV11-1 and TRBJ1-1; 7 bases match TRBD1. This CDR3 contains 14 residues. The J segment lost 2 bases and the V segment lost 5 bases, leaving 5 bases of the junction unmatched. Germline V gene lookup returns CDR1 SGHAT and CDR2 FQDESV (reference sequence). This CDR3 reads CASSPRTGNTEAFF. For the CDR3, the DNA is TGTGCCAGCAGCCCCCGGACAGGAAACACTGAAGCTTTCTTT.

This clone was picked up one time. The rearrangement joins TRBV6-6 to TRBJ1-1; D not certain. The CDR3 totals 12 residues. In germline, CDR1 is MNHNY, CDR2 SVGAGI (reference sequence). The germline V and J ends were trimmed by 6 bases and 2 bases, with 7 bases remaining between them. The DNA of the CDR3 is TGTGCCAGCAGCTGGGCCAACACTGAAGCTTTCTTT. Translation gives CASSWANTEAFF.

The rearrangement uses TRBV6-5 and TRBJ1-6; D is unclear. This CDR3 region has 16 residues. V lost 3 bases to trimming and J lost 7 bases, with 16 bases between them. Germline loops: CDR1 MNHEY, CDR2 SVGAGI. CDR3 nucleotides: TGTGCCAGCAGTTATCGGTCGCGCCCCCGGAATTCACCCCTCCACTTT. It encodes CASSYRSRPRNSPLHF.

The CDR3 reads CASSSDGEAFF. In DNA form, the CDR3 reads TGTGCCAGCAGTTCCGACGGGGAAGCTTTCTTT. The chain employs TRBV3-1 (or the pseudogene TRBV3-2) and TRBJ1-1; the D is unclear. Trimming stripped 6 bases from V and 8 bases from J, with 10 bases between. There are 11 residues in the CDR3. Germline V CDR1 and CDR2: LGHDT, YNNKEL (reference sequence).

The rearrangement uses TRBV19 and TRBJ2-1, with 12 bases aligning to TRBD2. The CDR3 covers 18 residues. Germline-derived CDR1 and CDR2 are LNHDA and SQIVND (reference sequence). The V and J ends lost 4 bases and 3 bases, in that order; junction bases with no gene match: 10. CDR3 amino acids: CASSTTRLAGVSYNEQFF. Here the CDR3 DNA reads TGTGCCAGTAGTACAACTCGACTAGCGGGAGTCAGCTACAATGAGCAGTTCTTC.

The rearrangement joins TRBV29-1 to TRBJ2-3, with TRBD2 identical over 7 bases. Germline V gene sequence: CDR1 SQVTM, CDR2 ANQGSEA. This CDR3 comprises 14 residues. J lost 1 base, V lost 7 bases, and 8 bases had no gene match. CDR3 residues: CSGLSSGGTDTQYF. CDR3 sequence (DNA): TGCAGCGGGCTCTCGAGCGGGGGCACAGATACGCAGTATTTT.